This TCR beta chain was profiled in a study of Ad26.COV2.S vaccination and SARS-CoV-2 variants. Treatment meaning: 15 to 20 received Ad26.COV2.S at low or high dose, single or two shots; several received placebo; per-sample allocation not given. The samples were gathered on day 63 after the first injection of vaccine or placebo. Produced via immunoSEQ multiplex PCR; TCRdb's table is partial and in-frame only. The sample has some 640,000 clones, roughly 90% seen once. Per germline, CDR1 MNHEY and CDR2 SVGAGI. The germline V and J ends were trimmed by 3 bases and 2 bases, with 11 bases remaining between them. The CDR3 sequence is 15 residues long.

The sequence came from a person between 18 and 59 years old who received the Ad26.COV2.S COVID-19 vaccine or a placebo. The V call is TRBV6-5, the J call TRBJ1-3; D gene unclear. The starting material was peripheral blood, obtained in a trial of Ad26.COV2.S vaccine versus placebo. DNA for the CDR3: TGTGCCAGCAGTTATTCAGTCCGGGCTGGAAACACCATATATTTT. Amino acids: CASSYSVRAGNTIYF.